These T cell receptor beta chains were read from a single sample in a study of T cell changes during pregnancy in multiple sclerosis. The data were produced by immunoSEQ multiplex PCR, yet TCRdb's version contains in-frame clones alone and is incomplete. Among tens of thousands of clones listed, around 93% were seen once. The sample was peripheral blood, taken before pregnancy. The receptor source for this set is a female donor with multiple sclerosis, enrolled in a pregnancy study. Both conserved end residues are part of each CDR3.

TRBV4-2	TRBJ2-3	CASSQDGGGGETFFYTDTQYF
TRBV7-9	TRBJ1-2	CASSQDSYGYTF
TRBV7-8	TRBJ2-7	CASSLGSSGRSEQYF
TRBV29-1	TRBJ1-5	CSVAAGSARPQHF
TRBV14	TRBJ1-4	CASSHQAGGNEKLFF
TRBV28	TRBJ2-7	CASTDRTYEQYF
TRBV28	TRBJ1-2	CASRATGTVF
TRBV10-3	TRBJ2-3	CAISESKAGGPTDTQYF
TRBV7-8	TRBJ2-3	CASGGGTGDTQYF
TRBV18	TRBJ2-3	CASSRPGTGSPTDTQYF
TRBV6-5	TRBJ2-2	CATKIANTGELFF
TRBV7-2	TRBJ1-4	CASSLGWGEKLFF
TRBV18	TRBJ1-2	CASSRTTAGGNYGYTF
TRBV30	TRBJ2-1	CAWSGRQGSDNEQFF
TRBV5-1	TRBJ2-1	CASSLDSQPYNEQFF
TRBV29-1	TRBJ1-1	CSAYNTEAFF
TRBV6-5	TRBJ1-6	CASSHPTQNSPLHF
TRBV5-1	TRBJ2-1	CASSSGGRSNEQFF
TRBV27	TRBJ2-7	CASSPGLATNEQYF
TRBV19	TRBJ1-2	CASRKTGLFGYTF
TRBV5-1	TRBJ1-1	CASSSTGVPTEAFF
TRBV7-3	TRBJ2-7	CASSQYGGGGEQYF
TRBV10-3	TRBJ2-2	CAIHPSSGGDTGELFF
TRBV2	TRBJ2-1	CATPRSYNEQFF
TRBV11-2	TRBJ2-3	CASSPLRLGGRDTQYF
TRBV5-4	TRBJ2-2	CASSWSTGFDTGELFF
TRBV7-3	TRBJ1-1	CASSPWPTDTEAFF
TRBV13	TRBJ1-3	CASSRYRDREGIIGNTIYF
TRBV9	TRBJ2-1	CASSVGLAGGPESDEQFF
TRBV5-1	TRBJ2-1	CASSPDHLGYEQFF
TRBV4-1	TRBJ2-5	CASSQDGGETQYF
TRBV11-2	TRBJ1-1	CASSLGGRAGKNTEAFF
TRBV29-1	TRBJ2-1	CSVRQFGNEQFF
TRBV28	TRBJ2-5	CASSTDRDSWKETQYF
TRBV4-2	TRBJ1-2	CASSQDGGRVDGYTF
TRBV28	TRBJ2-7	CASSLPSGGPSYEQYF
TRBV18	TRBJ2-3	CASSPLAGGPRDTQYF
TRBV18	TRBJ2-1	CASSRDRVGNEQFF
TRBV5-1	TRBJ1-2	CASSWGQGAGGYTF
TRBV9	TRBJ1-1	CASSSTGTTEAFF
TRBV19	TRBJ2-1	CASSIALAGGDEQFF
TRBV27	TRBJ1-4	CASRQGSGPDEKLFF
TRBV10-3	TRBJ1-1	CAISGRTGPNTEAFF
TRBV5-1	TRBJ1-4	CASSLSGTGSEKLFF